Presented here are 27 T cell receptor beta chains from one specimen sequenced in a study of blood T cell repertoires in COVID-19. Sequencing used immunoSEQ multiplex PCR; TCRdb keeps in-frame clones, though not all of them. Of 60,000 or so clones in the sample, 65% to 90% were seen once. The sequenced sample was peripheral blood. The receptors come from a human donor in a cohort sampled during active COVID-19.

The rearrangement links TRBV3-1 (or the pseudogene TRBV3-2) to TRBJ2-1, with TRBD2 matching 12 bases. Germline loops: CDR1 LGHDT, CDR2 YNNKEL (reference sequence). The CDR3 runs to 20 residues. After removal of 5 bases from V and 2 bases from J, the junction contained 16 bases not matched to a gene. The CDR3 coding sequence is TGTGCCAGCAGCTCAAGCACCCTAGCGGGGGGGCTACCTACCTACAATGAGCAGTTCTTC. Translated, it gives CASSSSTLAGGLPTYNEQFF.

By frequency in the sample, this clone is hyperexpanded. This chain joins TRBV7-9 and TRBJ1-1; D is perhaps TRBD1 (5 bases). V gave up 3 bases and J gave up 1 base, with 12 bases separating them. Per the germline V gene, CDR1 is SEHNR and CDR2 is FQNEAQ (reference sequence). The CDR3 is 15 residues long. The CDR3 bases are TGTGCCAGCAGCTTGGGTGGGACTTCGAACACTGAAGCTTTCTTT. Protein sequence: CASSLGGTSNTEAFF.

The V gene is TRBV4-2, the J gene TRBJ1-1; 8 bases are a match to TRBD1. The germline V gene encodes CDR1 LGHNA and CDR2 YNFKEQ. The CDR3 is made up of 14 amino acids. Unmatched junction bases numbered 2, after V lost 4 bases and J lost 1 base. CDR3 sequence (DNA): TGTGCCAGCAGCCCGGGACAGGCGAACACTGAAGCTTTCTTT. Translated: CASSPGQANTEAFF.

This clone was seen only a few times. The CDR3 protein is CATTTGGWREKLFF. The CDR3 nucleotides are TGTGCCACCACTACAGGGGGCTGGCGAGAAAAACTGTTTTTT. V is TRBV19 and J is TRBJ1-4; TRBD1 matches 9 bases. V lost 10 bases and J lost 8; bases outside the gene matches: 11. The germline V gene encodes CDR1 LNHDA and CDR2 SQIVND (reference sequence). This CDR3 has 14 amino acids.

The J gene is TRBJ2-1, the V gene TRBV7-2, with D maybe TRBD2 (6 bases). Trimming pared 4 bases from V and 3 bases from J, leaving 7 bases between. Germline CDR1 is SGHTA and CDR2 is FQGNSA. This CDR3 is 13 amino acids long. The CDR3 region is CASSSGLYNEQFF. The DNA of the CDR3 is TGTGCCAGCAGCTCGGGACTCTACAATGAGCAGTTCTTC.

This chain connects TRBV19 to TRBJ1-2; 8 positions agree with TRBD1. CDR1 and CDR2 from the germline V gene are LNHDA and SQIVND (reference sequence). The CDR3 runs to 14 residues. V was clipped by 9 bases and J by 1 base; unmatched bases: 7. Here the CDR3 DNA reads TGTGCCAGCGGGGGACAGGTGATTAACTATGGCTACACCTTC. This sequence encodes CASGGQVINYGYTF.

The V call is TRBV11-2, the J call TRBJ2-7, with a possible D match to TRBD1 (6 bases). The CDR3 has 15 residues. Germline loops: CDR1 SGHAT, CDR2 FQNNGV. V gave up 1 base and J gave up 7 bases, with 17 bases separating them. The CDR3 coding sequence is TGTGCCAGCAGCTTAGTGGCCGGGACATCTTTTGAGCAGTACTTC. Amino acids: CASSLVAGTSFEQYF.

The chain has TRBV5-1 and TRBJ2-5; 7 bases fit TRBD2. CDR1 and CDR2 (germline): SGHRS, YFSETQ. The CDR3 contains 15 residues. After removal of 4 bases from V and 2 bases from J, the junction contained 8 bases not matched to a gene. The CDR3: CASSPSASGQETQYF. In DNA form, the CDR3 reads TGCGCCAGCAGCCCCTCGGCTAGCGGACAAGAGACCCAGTACTTC.

The chain combines TRBV10-2 with TRBJ1-5, with TRBD1 matching 7 bases. V dropped 8 bases and J dropped 2; count of bases not matched to a gene: 3. From germline, CDR1 is WSHSY and CDR2 SAAADI. This CDR3 is 13 amino acids long. As DNA, the CDR3 is TGCGCCAGCGTTGACAGGGGCAATCAGCCCCAGCATTTT. Protein product: CASVDRGNQPQHF.

V is TRBV7-6 and J is TRBJ2-1; 10 positions match TRBD2. Per germline, CDR1 SGHVS and CDR2 FNYEAQ. V gave up 1 base and J gave up 8 bases; unmatched junction bases: 8. The CDR3 extends over 16 amino acids. Here the CDR3 reads CASSLGSAGGPDEQFF. The CDR3 nucleotides are TGTGCCAGCAGCTTAGGTTCAGCGGGGGGGCCGGATGAGCAGTTCTTC.

V and J are TRBV10-3 and TRBJ2-1; no firm D call. V was shortened by 0 bases and J by 4 bases, with 13 bases between the two germline ends. The CDR3 extends over 16 amino acids. CDR1 is ENHRY and CDR2 is SYGVKD in the germline V gene. CDR3 in DNA: TGTGCCATCAGTGAGTCGGGTCTGGGCGCATACAATGAGCAGTTCTTC. It specifies CAISESGLGAYNEQFF.

V usage is TRBV3-1 (or the pseudogene TRBV3-2) and J usage is TRBJ1-2, with 10 positions matching TRBD1. This CDR3 has 14 amino acids. The V gene's germline CDR1 is LGHDT and CDR2 YNNKEL (reference sequence). The V and J ends lost 4 bases and 4 bases, in that order; junction bases with no gene match: 3. CDR3 protein: CASSPGTGAYGYTF. DNA for the CDR3: TGTGCCAGCAGCCCCGGGACAGGGGCCTATGGCTACACCTTC.

The chain combines TRBV29-1 with TRBJ1-4; no firm D call. Trimming pared 3 bases from V and 4 bases from J, leaving 12 bases between. Germline V CDR1 and CDR2: SQVTM, ANQGSEA. The CDR3 loop spans 14 amino acids. CDR3: CSVETHGLNEKLFF. CDR3 bases: TGCAGCGTTGAGACACACGGACTTAATGAAAAACTGTTTTTT.

This chain links TRBV2 with TRBJ1-2; tentative D call: TRBD1 (5 bases). Germline CDR1 reads SNHLY; CDR2 reads FYNNEI. V dropped 5 bases and J dropped 2 bases, with 12 bases sitting between them. The CDR3 totals 14 residues. CDR3 bases: TGTGCCAGCAGTACCCGGCGGGGCAACTATGGCTACACCTTC. Translation: CASSTRRGNYGYTF. Based on the CDR3 plus reference TRBV2 and TRBJ1-2, the full variable domain is EPEVTQTPSHQVTQMGQEVILRCVPISNHLYFYWYRQILGQKVEFLVSFYNNEISEKSEIFDDQFSVERPDGSNFTLKIRSTKLEDSAMYFCASSTRRGNYGYTFGSGTRLTVV.

The genes are TRBV10-3 and TRBJ2-3; D may be TRBD1 (6 bases). V lost 11 bases, J lost 1 base, and 19 bases lay in between. The CDR3 contains 15 residues. Germline CDR1 and CDR2: ENHRY and SYGVKD. CDR3 DNA: TGTGCCTCAAACGGAAAGGGGGTAGGCACAGATACGCAGTATTTT. It specifies CASNGKGVGTDTQYF.

In nucleotides, the CDR3 is TGTGCCAGCAGCCAAGATGCGGGAGCTTTCTTT. Its protein is CASSQDAGAFF. V usage is TRBV4-2 and J usage is TRBJ1-1; D call uncertain. CDR3 length: 11 residues. Germline V lookup: CDR1 LGHNA, CDR2 YNFKEQ. Trimming removed 0 bases at V and 10 bases at J, with 6 bases between.

This clone was detected only a few times. This chain joins TRBV7-9 and TRBJ1-1; a possible D gene is TRBD1 (5 bases). The CDR3 contains 13 residues. The V and J ends lost 2 bases and 1 base respectively, with 5 bases between them. The germline CDR1 and CDR2 sequences are SEHNR and FQNEAQ (reference sequence). The CDR3 reads CASSLQGNTEAFF. The DNA for the CDR3 is TGTGCCAGCAGCTTACAGGGGAACACTGAAGCTTTCTTT. Filled out from reference TRBV7-9 and TRBJ1-1, the complete variable domain reads DTGVSQNPRHKITKRGQNVTFRCDPISEHNRLYWYRQTLGQGPEFLTYFQNEAQLEKSRLLSDRFSAERPKGSFSTLEIQRTEQGDSAMYLCASSLQGNTEAFFGQGTRLTVV.

The chain is built from TRBV5-6 and TRBJ2-3, with TRBD2 identical over 9 bases. The CDR3 consists of 13 residues. Trimming cost V 8 bases and J 2 bases; bases outside gene matches: 3. Per the germline V gene, CDR1 is SGHDT and CDR2 is YYEEEE. This chain's CDR3 is CASTSGLTDTQYF. The CDR3 DNA reads as TGTGCCAGTACTAGCGGGCTCACAGATACGCAGTATTTT.

This clone has more than one count but fewer than ten. The genes are TRBV19 and TRBJ1-4; 7 bases fit TRBD1. This CDR3 has 15 amino acids. With 5 bases clipped from V and 8 bases from J, the junction kept 11 bases outside the gene matches. Germline CDR1 and CDR2: LNHDA and SQIVND (reference sequence). CDR3 coding DNA: TGTGCCAGTAGTCCCGGAGGGGGCTGGCAGGAAAAACTGTTTTTT. This encodes CASSPGGGWQEKLFF.

This rearrangement joins TRBV7-8 to TRBJ1-6; D gene ambiguous. Germline V CDR1 and CDR2: SGHVS, FQNEAQ. The V gene lost 3 bases and the J gene lost 0 bases, with 12 bases spanning the gap. CDR3 length equals 17 residues. This chain's CDR3 is CASSLGVGSSYNSPLHF. DNA for the CDR3: TGTGCCAGCAGCTTGGGAGTTGGTAGCTCCTATAATTCACCCCTCCACTTT.

The rearrangement uses TRBV18 and TRBJ1-2, with D perhaps matching TRBD1 (5 bases). Germline-derived CDR1 and CDR2 are KGHSH and LQKENI. Trimming stripped 3 bases from V and 4 bases from J, with 9 bases between. The CDR3 consists of 13 residues. CDR3 nucleotides: TGTGCCAGCTCACCCGGGGGGGGCTATGGCTACACCTTC. Protein product: CASSPGGGYGYTF.

The chain carries TRBV18 and TRBJ2-7; TRBD1 matches 9 bases. The ends lost 4 bases at V and 2 bases at J; junction bases unmatched: 6. Germline CDR1 reads KGHSH; CDR2 reads LQKENI. This CDR3 region has 15 residues. CDR3 region: CASSLPGQGTYEQYF. In DNA, the CDR3 is TGTGCCAGCTCACTCCCGGGACAGGGAACCTACGAGCAGTACTTC.

J is TRBJ2-1 and V is TRBV19, with 9 bases matching TRBD1. Germline trimming cut 7 bases from V and 7 bases from J; bases unmatched to any gene: 11. Germline V gene lookup returns CDR1 LNHDA and CDR2 SQIVND (reference sequence). This CDR3 has 15 residues. The CDR3 is CASNPSGTGTNEQFF. CDR3 DNA sequence: TGTGCCAGTAACCCCTCCGGGACAGGGACTAATGAGCAGTTCTTC.

The rearrangement links TRBV30 to TRBJ1-3; 7 bases match TRBD1. The CDR3 is 16 residues long. V was pared by 1 base and J by 0 bases, with 6 bases of the junction left unmatched. Germline V CDR1 and CDR2: GTSNPN, SVGIG (reference sequence). In nucleotides, the CDR3 is TGTGCCTGGAGTGAACAGGGGTTGAGCTCTGGAAACACCATATATTTT. Amino acids: CAWSEQGLSSGNTIYF.

The chain is built from TRBV6-2 or TRBV6-3 and TRBJ1-2; D uncertain. The CDR3 is made up of 13 amino acids. Germline-derived CDR1 and CDR2 are MNHEY and SVGEGT. Trimming pared 2 bases from V and 7 bases from J, leaving 11 bases between. The CDR3 here is CASSYPGEGGYTF. DNA of the CDR3: TGTGCCAGCAGTTACCCCGGGGAGGGTGGCTACACCTTC.

V gene TRBV19 combines with J gene TRBJ2-1; D is perhaps TRBD2 (5 bases). V was clipped by 4 bases and J by 5 bases, with 12 bases between them. CDR1 and CDR2 (germline): LNHDA, SQIVND (reference sequence). The CDR3 is 14 residues long. The CDR3 sequence: CASSRLAADNEQFF. The CDR3 coding sequence is TGTGCCAGTAGTAGGCTAGCCGCCGACAATGAGCAGTTCTTC.

The chain links TRBV18 to TRBJ2-3, with D unclear. The CDR3 length is 14 residues. Trimming cost V 3 bases and J 1 base, with 8 bases left between them. Per the germline V gene, CDR1 is KGHSH and CDR2 is LQKENI. The CDR3 DNA reads as TGTGCCAGCTCACCGAGTTTACGCACAGATACGCAGTATTTT. Its translation: CASSPSLRTDTQYF.